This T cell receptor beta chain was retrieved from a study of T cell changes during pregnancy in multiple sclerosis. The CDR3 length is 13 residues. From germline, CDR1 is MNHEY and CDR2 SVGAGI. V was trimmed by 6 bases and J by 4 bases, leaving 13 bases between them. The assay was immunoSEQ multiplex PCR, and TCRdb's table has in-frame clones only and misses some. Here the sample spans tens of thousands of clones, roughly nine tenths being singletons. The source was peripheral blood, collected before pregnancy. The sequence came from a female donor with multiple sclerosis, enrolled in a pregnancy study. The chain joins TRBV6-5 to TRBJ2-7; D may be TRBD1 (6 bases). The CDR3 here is CASSITQGYEQYF. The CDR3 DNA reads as TGTGCCAGCAGCATTACTCAGGGGTACGAGCAGTACTTC.